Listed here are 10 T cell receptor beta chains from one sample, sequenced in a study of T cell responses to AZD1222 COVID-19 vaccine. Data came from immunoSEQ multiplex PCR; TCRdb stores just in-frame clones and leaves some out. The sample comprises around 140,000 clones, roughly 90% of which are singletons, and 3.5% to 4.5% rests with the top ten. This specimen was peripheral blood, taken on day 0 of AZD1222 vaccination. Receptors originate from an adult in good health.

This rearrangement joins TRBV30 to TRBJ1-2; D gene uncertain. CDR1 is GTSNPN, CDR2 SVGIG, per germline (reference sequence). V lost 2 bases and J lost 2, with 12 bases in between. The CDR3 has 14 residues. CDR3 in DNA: TGTGCCTGGAGTATAGTCAGATCAAACTATGGCTACACCTTC. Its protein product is CAWSIVRSNYGYTF.

CDR3 nucleotide sequence: TGCGCCAGCAGCTCCATTAGGGGGCAGGGAGATGGCTACACCTTC. Translating gives CASSSIRGQGDGYTF. V and J are TRBV5-1 and TRBJ1-2; 7 bases line up with TRBD1. V gave up 3 bases and J gave up 6 bases; unmatched junction bases: 11. There are 15 residues in the CDR3. Germline loops: CDR1 SGHRS, CDR2 YFSETQ.

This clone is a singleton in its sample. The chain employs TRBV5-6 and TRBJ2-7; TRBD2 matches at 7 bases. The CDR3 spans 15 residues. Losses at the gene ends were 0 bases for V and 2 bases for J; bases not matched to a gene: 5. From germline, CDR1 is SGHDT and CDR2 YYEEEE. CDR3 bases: TGTGCCAGCAGCTTGGAGGCTAGCGGTCCCTACGAGCAGTACTTC. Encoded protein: CASSLEASGPYEQYF.

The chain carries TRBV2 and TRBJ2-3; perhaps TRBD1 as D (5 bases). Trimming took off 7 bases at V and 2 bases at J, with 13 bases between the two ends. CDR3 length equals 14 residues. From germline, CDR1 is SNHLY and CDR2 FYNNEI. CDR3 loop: CASTPTVVTDTQYF. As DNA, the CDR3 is TGTGCCAGCACTCCGACAGTTGTCACAGATACGCAGTATTTT.

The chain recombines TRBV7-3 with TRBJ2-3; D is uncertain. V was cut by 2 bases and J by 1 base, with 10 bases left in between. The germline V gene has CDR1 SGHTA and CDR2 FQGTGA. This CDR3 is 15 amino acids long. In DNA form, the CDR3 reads TGTGCCAGCAGCTTAGGCGTCCGTCGCACAGATACGCAGTATTTT. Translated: CASSLGVRRTDTQYF.

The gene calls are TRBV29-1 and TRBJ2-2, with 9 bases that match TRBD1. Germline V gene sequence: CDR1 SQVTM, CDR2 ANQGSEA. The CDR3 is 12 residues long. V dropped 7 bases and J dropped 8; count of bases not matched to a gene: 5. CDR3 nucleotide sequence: TGCAGCGCACCGGGACAGGGAGGGGAGCTGTTTTTT. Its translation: CSAPGQGGELFF.

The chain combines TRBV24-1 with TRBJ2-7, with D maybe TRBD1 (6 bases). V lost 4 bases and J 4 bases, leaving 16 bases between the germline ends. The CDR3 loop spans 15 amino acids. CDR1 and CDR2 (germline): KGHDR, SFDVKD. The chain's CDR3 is CATSDAGDPGYEQYF. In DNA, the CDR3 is TGTGCCACCAGTGACGCAGGGGATCCAGGATACGAGCAGTACTTC.

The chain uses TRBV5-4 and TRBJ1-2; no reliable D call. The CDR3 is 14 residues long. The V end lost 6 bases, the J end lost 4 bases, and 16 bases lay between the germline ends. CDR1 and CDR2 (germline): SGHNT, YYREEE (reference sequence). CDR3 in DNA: TGTGCCAGCACTGGTGGGCTGTCTCGCTATGGCTACACCTTC. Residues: CASTGGLSRYGYTF.

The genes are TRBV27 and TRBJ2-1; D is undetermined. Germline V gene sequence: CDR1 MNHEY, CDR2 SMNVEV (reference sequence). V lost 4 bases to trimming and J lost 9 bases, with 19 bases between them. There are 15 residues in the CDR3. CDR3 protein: CASSSRQVSLGEQFF. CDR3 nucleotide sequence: TGTGCCAGCAGTTCCCGGCAGGTTAGCCTCGGTGAGCAGTTCTTC.

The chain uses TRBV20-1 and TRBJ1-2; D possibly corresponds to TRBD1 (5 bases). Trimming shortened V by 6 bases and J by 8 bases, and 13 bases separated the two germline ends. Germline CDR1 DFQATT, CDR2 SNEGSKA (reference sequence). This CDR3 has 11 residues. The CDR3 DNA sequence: TGCAGTGCGTCGACAGTTGGGGGCTACACCTTC. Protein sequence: CSASTVGGYTF.